This T cell receptor (beta chain) was found in a study of cytomegalovirus exposure and HLA in healthy donors. Study-level points and caveats: No immune exposure information besides CMV serostatus was available.

Comment on this clone: Its antigen remains unidentified.

Use of 60 Vbeta and 13 Jbeta primers characterized the PCR. TCRdb keeps only in-frame clones here, not all; method: immunoSEQ multiplex PCR. The sample has approximately 150,000 clones, over 75% seen once. V lost 4 bases, J lost 6 bases, and 14 bases lay in between. CDR3 length: 14 residues. CDR1 and CDR2 (germline): SGHRS, YFSETQ. J is TRBJ2-1 and V is TRBV5-1, with D possibly being TRBD2 (6 bases). The sample comprised PBMCs. This TCR came from a man aged 35-49 years in good health and CMV-seropositive. The CDR3 DNA reads TGCGCCAGCAGCGCCGGACTACTGGGCAATGAGCAGTTCTTC. Protein sequence: CASSAGLLGNEQFF. Variable domain in full (rest from reference TRBV5-1 and TRBJ2-1): KAGVTQTPRYLIKTRGQQVTLSCSPISGHRSVSWYQQTPGQGLQFLFEYFSETQRNKGNFPGRFSGRQFSNSRSEMNVSTLELGDSALYLCASSAGLLGNEQFFGPGTRLTVL.